This entry lists 7 T cell receptor beta chains sequenced from one sample in a study of cytomegalovirus exposure and HLA in healthy donors (dated by TCRdb to 2017 to 2019). The library came from the immunoSEQ multiplex PCR assay. The table comes from immuneACCESS by way of TCRdb, which keeps in-frame sequences with V and J called. Part of the clones is missing from these tables; in studies checked, under half for an unresolved V gene and the rest for unknown reasons. The table for this sample lists about 160,000 clones; roughly 90% of them were counted only once. The ten biggest clones cover around 10% of the sample. Sample: PBMCs. The receptors stem from a woman between 18 and 29 years old in good health and CMV-seropositive.

The J gene is TRBJ1-1, the V gene TRBV27; D is unresolved. The germline V and J ends were trimmed by 0 bases and 3 bases, with 14 bases remaining between them. CDR3 size: 16 residues. Germline CDR1 reads MNHEY; CDR2 reads SMNVEV (reference sequence). CDR3 sequence: CASSLSGSLEDTEAFF. DNA for the CDR3: TGTGCCAGCAGTTTATCCGGCTCCCTGGAGGACACTGAAGCTTTCTTT.

As concerns this clone: The germline gene is not matched at one end of the junction; a read error may be the cause. The V and J genes are TRBV7-7 and TRBJ2-2; TRBD2 matches 9 bases. The CDR3 has 16 amino acids. From germline, CDR1 is SSHAT and CDR2 FNYEAQ (reference sequence). CDR3 region: CASSPRTSVNTGELFF. The DNA for the CDR3 is TGTGCTAGCAGCCCCCGGACTAGCGTGAACACCGGGGAGCTGTTTTTT.

The chain employs TRBV5-6 and TRBJ1-3; D not resolved. Trimming left V 0 bases short and J 4 bases short, with 5 bases between. The CDR3 runs to 13 residues. Germline V gene sequence: CDR1 SGHDT, CDR2 YYEEEE. CDR3 bases: TGTGCCAGCAGCTTGGTTCCAGGAAACACCATATATTTT. It translates to CASSLVPGNTIYF.

The rearrangement joins TRBV10-1 to TRBJ2-1, with D perhaps TRBD2 (6 bases). Trimming removed 7 bases from V and 3 bases from J, with 13 bases in between. This CDR3 is built from 14 residues. Germline V gene sequence: CDR1 WNHNN, CDR2 SYGVQD (reference sequence). CDR3 DNA sequence: TGCGCCAGCACTAGCGTAAGATTCTACAATGAGCAGTTCTTC. This translates into CASTSVRFYNEQFF.

The chain employs TRBV6-1 and TRBJ2-1; 12 nucleotides agree with TRBD2. Germline CDR1 is MNHNS and CDR2 is SASEGT. Germline trimming cut 3 bases from V and 10 bases from J; bases unmatched to any gene: 4. This CDR3 has 14 residues. The CDR3 DNA is TGTGCCAGCAGTGATCGACTAGCGGGAGTAGAGCAGTTCTTC. Translation gives CASSDRLAGVEQFF.

This clone came up once. The V call is TRBV29-1, the J call TRBJ1-3; possible D gene TRBD1, 5 bases. Germline-derived CDR1 and CDR2 are SQVTM and ANQGSEA. The CDR3 is 13 amino acids. V was trimmed by 8 bases and J by 4 bases, leaving 15 bases between them. The DNA for the CDR3 is TGCAGCTCCTCGGGGGGGGAAGGAAACACCATATATTTT. Protein sequence: CSSSGGEGNTIYF.

This chain joins TRBV5-1 and TRBJ1-1, with a tentative D call TRBD1 (6 bases). The germline gives CDR1 SGHRS, CDR2 YFSETQ. The germline V and J ends were trimmed by 4 bases and 0 bases, with 13 bases remaining between them. The CDR3 sequence is 15 residues long. DNA of the CDR3: TGCGCCAGCAGCGCGCCGGACAGAATGAACACTGAAGCTTTCTTT. Its protein is CASSAPDRMNTEAFF. The whole variable domain, remainder taken from reference TRBV5-1 and TRBJ1-1, is KAGVTQTPRYLIKTRGQQVTLSCSPISGHRSVSWYQQTPGQGLQFLFEYFSETQRNKGNFPGRFSGRQFSNSRSEMNVSTLELGDSALYLCASSAPDRMNTEAFFGQGTRLTVV.